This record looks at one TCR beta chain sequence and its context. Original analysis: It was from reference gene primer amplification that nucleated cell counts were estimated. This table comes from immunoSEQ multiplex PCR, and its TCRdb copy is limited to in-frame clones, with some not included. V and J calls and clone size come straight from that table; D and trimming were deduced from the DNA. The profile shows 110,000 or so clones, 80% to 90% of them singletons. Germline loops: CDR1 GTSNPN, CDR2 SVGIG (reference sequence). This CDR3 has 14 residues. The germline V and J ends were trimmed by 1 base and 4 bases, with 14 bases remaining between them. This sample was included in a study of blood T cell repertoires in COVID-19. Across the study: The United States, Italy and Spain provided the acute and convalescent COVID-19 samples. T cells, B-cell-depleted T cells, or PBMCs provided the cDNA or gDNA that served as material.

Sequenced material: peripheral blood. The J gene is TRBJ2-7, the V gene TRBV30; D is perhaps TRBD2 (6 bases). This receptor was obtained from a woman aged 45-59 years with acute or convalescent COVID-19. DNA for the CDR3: TGTGCCTGGAGTGCAGCGGGTAGAGAGTACGAGCAGTACTTC. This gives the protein CAWSAAGREYEQYF.